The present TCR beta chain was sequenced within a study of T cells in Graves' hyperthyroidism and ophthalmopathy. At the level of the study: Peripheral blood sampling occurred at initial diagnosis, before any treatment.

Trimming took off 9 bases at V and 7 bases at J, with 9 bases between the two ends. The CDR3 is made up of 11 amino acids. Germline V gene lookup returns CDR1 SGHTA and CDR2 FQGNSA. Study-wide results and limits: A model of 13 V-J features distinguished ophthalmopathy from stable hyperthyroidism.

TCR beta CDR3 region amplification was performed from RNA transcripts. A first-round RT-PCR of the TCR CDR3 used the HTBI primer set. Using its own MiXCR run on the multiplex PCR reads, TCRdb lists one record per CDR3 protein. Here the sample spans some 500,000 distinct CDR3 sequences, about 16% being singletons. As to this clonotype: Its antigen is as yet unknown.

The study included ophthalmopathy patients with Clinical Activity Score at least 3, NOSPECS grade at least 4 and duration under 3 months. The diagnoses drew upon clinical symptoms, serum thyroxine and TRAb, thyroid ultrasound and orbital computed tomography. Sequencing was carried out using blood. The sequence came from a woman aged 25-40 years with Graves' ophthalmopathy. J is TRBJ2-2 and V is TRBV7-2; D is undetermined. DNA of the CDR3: TGTGCCAGTAGTTACCGCGGGGAGCTGTTTTTT. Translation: CASSYRGELFF. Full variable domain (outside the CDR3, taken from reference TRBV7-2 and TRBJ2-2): GAGVSQSPSNKVTEKGKDVELRCDPISGHTALYWYRQSLGQGLEFLIYFQGNSAPDKSGLPSDRFSAERTGGSVSTLTIQRTQQEDSAVYLCASSYRGELFFGEGSRLTVL.